The 28 T cell receptor beta chains listed next were all sequenced from one sample in a study of CD4 T cells in relation to SARS-CoV-2 and coronaviruses. TCRdb's table, derived via immunoSEQ multiplex PCR, lists solely in-frame clones and lacks some. The data hold 50,000 to 70,000 clones, with 92% observed a single time. The sample taken for sequencing was naive CD4+ T cells from PBMCs. Subset in this sample: naive CD4+ T cells isolated by negative enrichment. These receptor sequences come from an adult with COVID-19.

The chain has TRBV3-1 (or the pseudogene TRBV3-2) and TRBJ1-1; a weak D match, TRBD1 (5 bases). The germline gives CDR1 LGHDT, CDR2 YNNKEL (reference sequence). V was shortened by 7 bases and J by 1 base, with 10 bases between the two germline ends. The length of the CDR3 is 13 residues. The CDR3 loop is CASIDRRNTEAFF. In DNA, the CDR3 is TGTGCCAGCATTGACAGAAGGAACACTGAAGCTTTCTTT.

The J gene is TRBJ1-5, the V gene TRBV19; tentative D call: TRBD1 (6 bases). The CDR3 extends over 15 amino acids. Germline CDR1 is LNHDA and CDR2 is SQIVND (reference sequence). With 5 bases removed from V and 7 bases from J, the gap between germline ends came to 18 bases. In nucleotides, the CDR3 is TGTGCCAGTAGTGTCGTAGGGGGGGCTAGGCAGCCCCAGCATTTT. Protein: CASSVVGGARQPQHF.

The chain is built from TRBV30 and TRBJ1-5; D ambiguous. Trimming cost V 0 bases and J 5 bases, with 8 bases left between them. The CDR3 is made up of 13 amino acids. CDR1 and CDR2 (germline): GTSNPN, SVGIG (reference sequence). For the CDR3, the DNA is TGTGCCTGGAGTGTAAGGGCGGATCAGCCCCAGCATTTT. Its translation: CAWSVRADQPQHF.

V and J are TRBV7-3 and TRBJ2-1; TRBD2 matches at 7 bases. The J segment lost 0 bases and the V segment lost 1 base, leaving 3 bases of the junction unmatched. The CDR3 is made up of 16 amino acids. CDR1 and CDR2 (germline): SGHTA, FQGTGA. The CDR3, as DNA: TGTGCCAGCAGCTTAAATAGCGGGTTCTCCTACAATGAGCAGTTCTTC. Translated, it gives CASSLNSGFSYNEQFF.

In its sample, this clone was seen a few times. The V gene is TRBV25-1, the J gene TRBJ2-2, with TRBD2 matching over 8 bases. CDR3 length: 14 amino acids. The germline V gene encodes CDR1 MGHDK and CDR2 SYGVNS. Unmatched junction bases numbered 9, after V lost 10 bases and J lost 5 bases. CDR3 in DNA: TGTGCCACCCAGGGGCTAGCGGGTACCGGGGAGCTGTTTTTT. This translates into CATQGLAGTGELFF.

V and J are TRBV27 and TRBJ2-2; the match to TRBD2 covers 15 bases. This CDR3 has 17 amino acids. Germline V gene sequence: CDR1 MNHEY, CDR2 SMNVEV (reference sequence). Germline trimming cut 6 bases from V and 5 bases from J; bases unmatched to any gene: 7. The CDR3 loop is CASRHRTSGRATGELFF. The CDR3 bases are TGTGCCAGCAGGCATAGGACTAGCGGGAGGGCGACCGGGGAGCTGTTTTTT.

The gene calls are TRBV2 and TRBJ1-5; tentative D call: TRBD1 (6 bases). This CDR3 is built from 13 residues. Germline CDR1 and CDR2: SNHLY and FYNNEI. V lost 6 bases and J lost 3, with 9 bases in between. CDR3 region: CASSSGANQPQHF. The CDR3 DNA follows: TGTGCCAGCAGCTCAGGGGCCAATCAGCCCCAGCATTTT. Full variable domain (remainder filled in from reference TRBV2 and TRBJ1-5): EPEVTQTPSHQVTQMGQEVILRCVPISNHLYFYWYRQILGQKVEFLVSFYNNEISEKSEIFDDQFSVERPDGSNFTLKIRSTKLEDSAMYFCASSSGANQPQHFGDGTRLSIL.

This chain joins TRBV7-9 and TRBJ1-6; D call uncertain. The CDR3 consists of 13 residues. Trimming took off 5 bases at V and 8 bases at J, with 10 bases between the two ends. Germline loops: CDR1 SEHNR, CDR2 FQNEAQ (reference sequence). The CDR3 DNA reads as TGTGCCAGCAGCCCCTCGACGGATTCACCCCTCCACTTT. Its translation is CASSPSTDSPLHF.

The DNA of the CDR3 is TGTGCCAGCAGTTCCCGGACAGGTAAAACTGGGGCCAACGTCCTGACTTTC. Translating gives CASSSRTGKTGANVLTF. V gene TRBV27 combines with J gene TRBJ2-6; TRBD1 matches 7 bases. In germline, CDR1 is MNHEY, CDR2 SMNVEV (reference sequence). The CDR3 sequence is 17 residues long. V trimming: 4 bases; J trimming: 2 bases; junction bases outside the gene matches: 8. The variable domain in full, completed from reference TRBV27 and TRBJ2-6, reads EAQVTQNPRYLITVTGKKLTVTCSQNMNHEYMSWYRQDPGLGLRQIYYSMNVEVTDKGDVPEGYKVSRKEKRNFPLILESPSPNQTSLYFCASSSRTGKTGANVLTFGAGSRLTVL.

CDR3 protein: CAINPGTSGRAREQYF. CDR3 sequence (DNA): TGTGCCATCAACCCCGGGACTAGCGGGAGGGCGCGCGAGCAGTACTTC. The V gene is TRBV10-3, the J gene TRBJ2-7; 16 positions match TRBD2. V lost 7 bases to trimming and J lost 6 bases; unmatched junction nucleotides: 9. Germline CDR1 reads ENHRY; CDR2 reads SYGVKD. The CDR3 runs to 16 residues.

The chain has TRBV19 and TRBJ1-5; 7 positions match TRBD1. CDR3 length: 14 residues. Germline lookup yields CDR1 LNHDA and CDR2 SQIVND (reference sequence). The V gene end was trimmed by 6 bases and the J gene end by 5 bases; junction bases not matched to a gene: 7. The CDR3 region is CASSRDSAYQPQHF. Written as DNA, the CDR3 is TGTGCCAGTAGCCGGGACAGTGCTTATCAGCCCCAGCATTTT.

The V and J genes are TRBV7-9 and TRBJ1-1; 8 positions agree with TRBD1. The CDR3 is made up of 14 amino acids. The V gene's germline CDR1 is SEHNR and CDR2 FQNEAQ (reference sequence). J lost 7 bases, V lost 1 base, and 5 bases had no gene match. This CDR3 is CASSLDQGASEAFF. CDR3 DNA sequence: TGTGCCAGCAGCTTAGACCAGGGGGCTAGTGAAGCTTTCTTT.

CDR3 sequence (DNA): TGCGCCAGCAGCCCCCCAAACGGGGACTACGAGCAGTACTTC. Translated, it gives CASSPPNGDYEQYF. The chain is built from TRBV5-1 and TRBJ2-7; a possible D gene is TRBD2 (5 bases). Trimming pared 4 bases from V and 3 bases from J, leaving 14 bases between. Germline CDR1 reads SGHRS; CDR2 reads YFSETQ. This CDR3 spans 14 amino acids.

The chain carries TRBV20-1 and TRBJ2-5, with TRBD1 identical over 9 bases. The germline V gene encodes CDR1 DFQATT and CDR2 SNEGSKA (reference sequence). V shed 3 bases and J 1 base; nucleotides not matched to a gene: 6. The CDR3 is 15 amino acids. Written as DNA, the CDR3 is TGCAGTGCTAGTCTGGGACAGGGCCTCCAAGAGACCCAGTACTTC. Translation gives CSASLGQGLQETQYF.

The chain is built from TRBV7-8 and TRBJ2-5, with 10 bases identical to TRBD2. Trimming cost V 1 base and J 5 bases; bases outside gene matches: 7. Germline V lookup: CDR1 SGHVS, CDR2 FQNEAQ. The CDR3 consists of 16 residues. The CDR3 nucleotides are TGTGCCAGCAGCTTAGGTCTAGCGGGAGAGATGGAGACCCAGTACTTC. This translates into CASSLGLAGEMETQYF.

The rearrangement joins TRBV28 to TRBJ1-5; 7 bases fit TRBD1. CDR1 MDHEN and CDR2 SYDVKM come from the germline V gene. Trimming removed 6 bases from V and 9 bases from J; junction bases left unmatched: 14. CDR3 length equals 15 residues. CDR3 bases: TGTGCCAGCAGGGGGACAGACCTATCTTTCTCGCCCCAGCATTTT. It is translated as CASRGTDLSFSPQHF.

The CDR3 DNA reads TGTGCCAGCGCGGACAGGGTTGATGAGCAGTTCTTC. This gives the protein CASADRVDEQFF. The chain recombines TRBV9 with TRBJ2-1, with TRBD1 identical over 8 bases. The V segment lost 7 bases and the J segment 8 bases; nucleotides outside the gene matches: 5. Germline CDR1 reads SGDLS; CDR2 reads YYNGEE. The CDR3 contains 12 residues.

The V call is TRBV4-2, the J call TRBJ2-3; D uncertain. The germline V gene encodes CDR1 LGHNA and CDR2 YNFKEQ. The CDR3 covers 12 residues. Trimming stripped 6 bases from V and 6 bases from J, with 10 bases between. The CDR3 spells CASSPSRDTQYF. The CDR3 bases are TGTGCCAGCAGTCCTTCAAGGGATACGCAGTATTTT.

The J gene is TRBJ1-2, the V gene TRBV3-1 (or the pseudogene TRBV3-2); D is unclear. The CDR3 is made up of 14 amino acids. The V gene's germline CDR1 is LGHDT and CDR2 YNNKEL (reference sequence). V lost 3 bases to trimming and J lost 6 bases, with 14 bases between them. This chain's CDR3 is CASSQSPIGNGYTF. The CDR3 DNA reads as TGTGCCAGCAGCCAGAGCCCCATCGGCAATGGCTACACCTTC.

The rearrangement links TRBV18 to TRBJ2-7; D not certain. Trimming took 1 base from V and 9 from J, leaving 13 bases between them. This CDR3 comprises 13 residues. From germline, CDR1 is KGHSH and CDR2 LQKENI. DNA for the CDR3: TGTGCCAGCTCACCACTCCGCCTAGGAACGCAGTACTTC. The encoded protein is CASSPLRLGTQYF.

The chain recombines TRBV12-3 or TRBV12-4 with TRBJ1-2; a weak D match, TRBD1 (5 bases). Trimming shortened V by 6 bases and J by 2 bases, and 10 bases separated the two germline ends. This CDR3 spans 13 amino acids. CDR3 nucleotides: TGTGCCAGCAGCTCCAGACAGAACTATGGCTACACCTTC. It yields the protein CASSSRQNYGYTF.

This clone came up once. The genes are TRBV5-4 and TRBJ1-2, with 10 nucleotides matching TRBD1. J was trimmed by 4 bases and V by 4 bases; bases with no gene match: 10. CDR3 length: 16 amino acids. Looked up from germline, CDR1 is SGHNT and CDR2 is YYREEE (reference sequence). The CDR3 reads CASSQWTGGSGYGYTF. The CDR3 region has the DNA TGTGCCAGCAGCCAGTGGACAGGGGGGTCCGGCTATGGCTACACCTTC.

The J gene is TRBJ1-1, the V gene TRBV28; unclear D gene. The germline gives CDR1 MDHEN, CDR2 SYDVKM. This CDR3 is 13 amino acids long. Trimming cost V 6 bases and J 2 bases, with 10 bases left between them. CDR3 DNA sequence: TGTGCCAGCAGCTCGACATACAACACTGAAGCTTTCTTT. Translated: CASSSTYNTEAFF.

CDR3 in DNA: TGTGCCAGCATCGTTGCGTCGGGATATAGCAATCAGCCCCAGCATTTT. Its translation: CASIVASGYSNQPQHF. The rearrangement joins TRBV28 to TRBJ1-5; D ambiguous. CDR3 size: 16 residues. The germline V gene encodes CDR1 MDHEN and CDR2 SYDVKM. V was pared by 7 bases and J by 0 bases, with 16 bases between.

V is TRBV30 and J is TRBJ2-3, with 11 positions matching TRBD2. The germline V gene has CDR1 GTSNPN and CDR2 SVGIG (reference sequence). The CDR3 is 18 amino acids. The junction had 17 bases not matched to a gene; V was cut back by 5 bases and J by 4 bases. As DNA, the CDR3 is TGTGCCTGGCGCCAGGGGTTAGCGGGAGGGCGATTCTCAGATACGCAGTATTTT. Protein sequence: CAWRQGLAGGRFSDTQYF.

For this clone: Mismatch with germline at one junction end may stem from a read error. The chain is built from TRBV3-1 (or the pseudogene TRBV3-2) and TRBJ2-1; TRBD2 agrees at 8 bases. This CDR3 is 13 amino acids long. Germline V lookup: CDR1 LGHDT, CDR2 YNNKEL (reference sequence). CDR3: CASSQDRGTSFLF. CDR3 DNA: TGTGCCAGCAGCCAAGATAGGGGGACTAGTTTCCTCTTC.

V and J are TRBV9 and TRBJ2-3; TRBD1 is a possible D gene (5 bases). Trimming left V 1 base short and J 4 bases short, with 7 bases between. Germline assignment: CDR1 SGDLS and CDR2 YYNGEE. This CDR3 has 13 residues. DNA of the CDR3: TGTGCCAGCAGCGTATGGGGCTCAGATACGCAGTATTTT. The encoded protein is CASSVWGSDTQYF.

This clone has just a few counts. This chain links TRBV3-1 (or the pseudogene TRBV3-2) with TRBJ2-2; D remains ambiguous. V lost 1 base to trimming and J lost 4 bases, with 16 bases between them. The CDR3 length is 17 residues. CDR1 and CDR2 from the germline V gene are LGHDT and YNNKEL (reference sequence). CDR3 loop: CASSQGQDNAITGELFF. The CDR3 nucleotides are TGTGCCAGCAGCCAAGGACAAGACAACGCAATCACCGGGGAGCTGTTTTTT.